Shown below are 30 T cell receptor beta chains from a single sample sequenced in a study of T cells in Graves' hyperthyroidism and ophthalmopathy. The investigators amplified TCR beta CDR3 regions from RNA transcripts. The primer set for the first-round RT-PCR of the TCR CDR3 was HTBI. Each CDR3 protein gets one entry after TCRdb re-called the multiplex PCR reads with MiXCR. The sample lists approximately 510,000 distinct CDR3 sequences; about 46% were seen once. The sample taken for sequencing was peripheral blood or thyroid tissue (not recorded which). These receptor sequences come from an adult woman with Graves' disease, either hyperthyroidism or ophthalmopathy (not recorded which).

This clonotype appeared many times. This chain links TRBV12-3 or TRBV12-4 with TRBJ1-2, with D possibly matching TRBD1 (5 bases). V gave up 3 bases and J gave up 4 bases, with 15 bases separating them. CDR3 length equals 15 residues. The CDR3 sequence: CASSFWGRDGYGYTF. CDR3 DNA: TGTGCCAGCAGTTTCTGGGGCAGGGATGGCTATGGCTACACCTTC.

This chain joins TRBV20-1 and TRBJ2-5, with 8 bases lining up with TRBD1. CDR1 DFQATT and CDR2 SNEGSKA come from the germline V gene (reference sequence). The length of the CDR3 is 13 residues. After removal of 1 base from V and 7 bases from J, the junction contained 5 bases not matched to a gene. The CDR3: CSARATGTGTQYF. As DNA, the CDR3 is TGCAGTGCTAGAGCAACAGGGACAGGGACCCAGTACTTC.

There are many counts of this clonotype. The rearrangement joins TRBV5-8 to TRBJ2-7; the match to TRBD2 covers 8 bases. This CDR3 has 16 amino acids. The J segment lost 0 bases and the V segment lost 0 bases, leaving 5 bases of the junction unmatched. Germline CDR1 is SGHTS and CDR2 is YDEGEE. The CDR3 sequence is CASSLVGGRNSYEQYF. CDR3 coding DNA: TGTGCCAGCAGCTTGGTTGGCGGGAGGAACTCCTACGAGCAGTACTTC.

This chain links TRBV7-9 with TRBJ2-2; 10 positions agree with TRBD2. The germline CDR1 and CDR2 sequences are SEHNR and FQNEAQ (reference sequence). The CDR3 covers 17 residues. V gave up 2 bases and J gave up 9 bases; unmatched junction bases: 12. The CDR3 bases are TGTGCCAGCAGCTTACTTAGGACTAGCGGATTCCACTGGGAGCTGTTTTTT. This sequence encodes CASSLLRTSGFHWELFF.

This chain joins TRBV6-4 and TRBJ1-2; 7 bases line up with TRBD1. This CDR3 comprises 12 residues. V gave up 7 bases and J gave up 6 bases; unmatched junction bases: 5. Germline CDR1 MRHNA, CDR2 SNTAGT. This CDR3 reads CASNLDRNGYTF. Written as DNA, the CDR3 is TGTGCCAGCAATCTGGACAGGAATGGCTACACCTTC.

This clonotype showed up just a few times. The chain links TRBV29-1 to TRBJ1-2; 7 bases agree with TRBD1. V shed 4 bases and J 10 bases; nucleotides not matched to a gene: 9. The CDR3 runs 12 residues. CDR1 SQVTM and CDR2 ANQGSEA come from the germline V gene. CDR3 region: CSVAVDRANYTF. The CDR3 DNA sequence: TGCAGCGTTGCAGTCGACAGGGCCAACTACACCTTC.

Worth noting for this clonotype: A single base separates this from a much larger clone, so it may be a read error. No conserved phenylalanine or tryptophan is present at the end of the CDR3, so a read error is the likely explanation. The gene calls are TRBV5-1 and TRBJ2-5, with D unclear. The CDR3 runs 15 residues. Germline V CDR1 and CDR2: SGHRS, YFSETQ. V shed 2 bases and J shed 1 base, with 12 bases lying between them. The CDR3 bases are TGCGCCAGCAGCTTATCTAGACCGACCCAAGAGACCCAGTACCTC. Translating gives CASSLSRPTQETQYL.

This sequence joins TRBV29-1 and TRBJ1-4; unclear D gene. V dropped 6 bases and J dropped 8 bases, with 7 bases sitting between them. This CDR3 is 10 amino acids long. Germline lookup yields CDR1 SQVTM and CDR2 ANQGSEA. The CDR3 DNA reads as TGCAGCGTGTCCGGAGAAAAACTGTTTTTT. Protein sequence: CSVSGEKLFF. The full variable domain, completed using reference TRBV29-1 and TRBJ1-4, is SAVISQKPSRDICQRGTSLTIQCQVDSQVTMMFWYRQQPGQSLTLIATANQGSEATYESGFVIDKFPISRPNLTFSTLTVSNMSPEDSSIYLCSVSGEKLFFGSGTQLSVL.

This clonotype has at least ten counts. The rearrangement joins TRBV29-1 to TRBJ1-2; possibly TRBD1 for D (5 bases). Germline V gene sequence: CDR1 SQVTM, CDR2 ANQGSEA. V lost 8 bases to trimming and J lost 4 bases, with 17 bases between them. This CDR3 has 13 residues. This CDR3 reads CSSFSGGSYGYTF. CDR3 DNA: TGCAGCTCTTTCTCCGGGGGATCCTATGGCTACACCTTC. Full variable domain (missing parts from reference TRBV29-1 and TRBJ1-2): SAVISQKPSRDICQRGTSLTIQCQVDSQVTMMFWYRQQPGQSLTLIATANQGSEATYESGFVIDKFPISRPNLTFSTLTVSNMSPEDSSIYLCSSFSGGSYGYTFGSGTRLTVV.

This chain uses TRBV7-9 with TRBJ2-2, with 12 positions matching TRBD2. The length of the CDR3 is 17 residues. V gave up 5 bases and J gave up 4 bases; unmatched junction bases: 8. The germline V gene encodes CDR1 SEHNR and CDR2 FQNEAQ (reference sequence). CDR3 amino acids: CASSDPGLAGPTGELFF. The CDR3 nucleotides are TGTGCCAGCAGCGATCCGGGACTAGCGGGTCCCACCGGGGAGCTGTTTTTT.

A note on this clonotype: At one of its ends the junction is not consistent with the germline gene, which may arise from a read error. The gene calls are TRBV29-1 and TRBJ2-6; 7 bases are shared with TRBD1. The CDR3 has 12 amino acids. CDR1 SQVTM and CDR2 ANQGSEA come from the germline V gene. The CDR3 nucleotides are TGCAGCGTTAAGGGACAGTTGAACACTGAAGCTTTC. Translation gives CSVKGQLNTEAF.

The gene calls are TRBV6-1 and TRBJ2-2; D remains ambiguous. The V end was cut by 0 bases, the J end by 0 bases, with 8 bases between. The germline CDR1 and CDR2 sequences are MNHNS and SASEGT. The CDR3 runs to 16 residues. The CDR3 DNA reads TGTGCCAGCAGTGAAGCGGTGGTAACGAACACCGGGGAGCTGTTTTTT. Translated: CASSEAVVTNTGELFF.

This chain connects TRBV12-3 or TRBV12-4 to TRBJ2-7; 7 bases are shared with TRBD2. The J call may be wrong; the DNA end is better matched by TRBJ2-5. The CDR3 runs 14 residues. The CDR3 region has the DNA TGTGCCAGCAGTTTCGGACTAGGCAAAGAGACCCAGTACTTC. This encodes CASSFGLGKETQYF.

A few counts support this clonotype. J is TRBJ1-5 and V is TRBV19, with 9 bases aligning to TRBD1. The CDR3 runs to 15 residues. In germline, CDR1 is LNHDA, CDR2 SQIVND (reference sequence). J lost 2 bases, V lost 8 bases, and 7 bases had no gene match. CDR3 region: CASLNRGRGNQPQHF. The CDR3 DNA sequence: TGTGCCAGTCTTAACAGGGGGCGAGGCAATCAGCCCCAGCATTTT.

This chain's CDR3 is CASSSTTGDYNSPLHF. In DNA, the CDR3 is TGTGCCAGCAGCTCCACTACAGGGGACTATAATTCACCCCTCCACTTT. V gene TRBV5-5 combines with J gene TRBJ1-6; 7 bases align to TRBD1. Trimming took 3 bases from V and 3 from J; bases not matched to a gene: 6. The CDR3 consists of 16 residues. CDR1 is SGHKS, CDR2 YYEKEE, per germline (reference sequence).

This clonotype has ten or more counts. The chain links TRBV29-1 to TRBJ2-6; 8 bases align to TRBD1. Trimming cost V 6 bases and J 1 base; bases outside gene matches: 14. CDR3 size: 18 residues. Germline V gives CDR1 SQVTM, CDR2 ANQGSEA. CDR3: CSVPTGQGHLSGANVLTF. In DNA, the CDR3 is TGCAGCGTCCCGACCGGACAGGGCCACTTATCTGGGGCCAACGTCCTGACTTTC. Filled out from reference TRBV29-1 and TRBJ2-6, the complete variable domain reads SAVISQKPSRDICQRGTSLTIQCQVDSQVTMMFWYRQQPGQSLTLIATANQGSEATYESGFVIDKFPISRPNLTFSTLTVSNMSPEDSSIYLCSVPTGQGHLSGANVLTFGAGSRLTVL.

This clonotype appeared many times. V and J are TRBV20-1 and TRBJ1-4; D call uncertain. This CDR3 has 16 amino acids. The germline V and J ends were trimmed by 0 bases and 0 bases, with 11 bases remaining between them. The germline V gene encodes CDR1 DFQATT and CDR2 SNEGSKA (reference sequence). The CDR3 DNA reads TGCAGTGCTAGAGATTCGTCGGGGTCAACTAATGAAAAACTGTTTTTT. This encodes CSARDSSGSTNEKLFF.

CDR3: CSVTDRGNQPQHF. DNA for the CDR3: TGCAGCGTCACGGACAGGGGGAACCAGCCCCAGCATTTT. The chain uses TRBV29-1 and TRBJ1-5, with TRBD1 matching over 10 bases. The junction had 6 bases not matched to a gene; V was cut back by 6 bases and J by 7 bases. Germline V gene data show CDR1 as SQVTM and CDR2 as ANQGSEA. The CDR3 runs to 13 residues.

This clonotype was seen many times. CDR3 protein: CASRPTGSGYTF. Here the CDR3 DNA reads TGTGCCAGCAGACCGACGGGGTCTGGCTACACCTTC. This rearrangement joins TRBV2 to TRBJ1-2; D call uncertain. Germline lookup yields CDR1 SNHLY and CDR2 FYNNEI. V lost 6 bases and J 7 bases, leaving 12 bases between the germline ends. This CDR3 contains 12 residues.

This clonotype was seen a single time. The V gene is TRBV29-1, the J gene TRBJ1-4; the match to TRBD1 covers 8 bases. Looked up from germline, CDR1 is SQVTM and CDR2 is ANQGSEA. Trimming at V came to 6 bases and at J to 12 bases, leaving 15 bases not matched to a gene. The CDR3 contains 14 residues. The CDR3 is CSVATGGGNSELFF. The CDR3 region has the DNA TGCAGCGTGGCTACAGGGGGAGGTAATTCTGAACTGTTTTTT. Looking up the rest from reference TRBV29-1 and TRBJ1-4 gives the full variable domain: SAVISQKPSRDICQRGTSLTIQCQVDSQVTMMFWYRQQPGQSLTLIATANQGSEATYESGFVIDKFPISRPNLTFSTLTVSNMSPEDSSIYLCSVATGGGNSELFFGSGTQLSVL.

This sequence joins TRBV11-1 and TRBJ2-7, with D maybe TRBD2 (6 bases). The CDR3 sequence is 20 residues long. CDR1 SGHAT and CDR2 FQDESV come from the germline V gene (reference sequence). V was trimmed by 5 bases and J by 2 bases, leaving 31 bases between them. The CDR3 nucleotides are TGTGCCAGCAGCGAAGCGGGCCCCGGGACTCTAAAGTTCGTCACCTACGAGCAGTACTTC. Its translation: CASSEAGPGTLKFVTYEQYF. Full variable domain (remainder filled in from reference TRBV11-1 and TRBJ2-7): EAEVAQSPRYKITEKSQAVAFWCDPISGHATLYWYRQILGQGPELLVQFQDESVVDDSQLPKDRFSAERLKGVDSTLKIQPAELGDSAMYLCASSEAGPGTLKFVTYEQYFGPGTRLTVT.

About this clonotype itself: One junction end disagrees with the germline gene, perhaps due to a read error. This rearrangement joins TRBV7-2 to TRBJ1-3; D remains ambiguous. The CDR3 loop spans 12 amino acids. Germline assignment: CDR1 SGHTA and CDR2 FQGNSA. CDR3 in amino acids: CVSSLAGNTIYF. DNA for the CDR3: TGTGTCAGCAGCCTGGCCGGAAACACCATATATTTT.

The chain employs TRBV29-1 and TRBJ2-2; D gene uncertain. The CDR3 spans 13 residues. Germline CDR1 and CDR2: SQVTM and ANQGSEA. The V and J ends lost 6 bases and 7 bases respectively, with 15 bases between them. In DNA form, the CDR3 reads TGCAGCGTCGCCACCCGATCGGGCGGGGAGCTGTTTTTT. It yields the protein CSVATRSGGELFF.

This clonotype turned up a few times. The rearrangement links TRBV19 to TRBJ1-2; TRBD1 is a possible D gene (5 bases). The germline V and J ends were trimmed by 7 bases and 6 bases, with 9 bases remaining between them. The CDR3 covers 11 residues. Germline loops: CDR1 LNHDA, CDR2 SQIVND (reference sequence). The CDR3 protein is CASIWGNGYTF. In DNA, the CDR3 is TGTGCCAGTATTTGGGGGAATGGCTACACCTTC. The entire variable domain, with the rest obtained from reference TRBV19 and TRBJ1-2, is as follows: DGGITQSPKYLFRKEGQNVTLSCEQNLNHDAMYWYRQDPGQGLRLIYYSQIVNDFQKGDIAEGYSVSREKKESFPLTVTSAQKNPTAFYLCASIWGNGYTFGSGTRLTVV.

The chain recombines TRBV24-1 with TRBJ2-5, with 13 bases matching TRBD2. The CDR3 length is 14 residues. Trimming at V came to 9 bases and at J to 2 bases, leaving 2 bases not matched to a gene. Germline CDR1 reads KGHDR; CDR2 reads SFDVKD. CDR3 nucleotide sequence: TGTGCCACCGGGGGACTAGCGGGACAAGAGACCCAGTACTTC. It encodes CATGGLAGQETQYF.

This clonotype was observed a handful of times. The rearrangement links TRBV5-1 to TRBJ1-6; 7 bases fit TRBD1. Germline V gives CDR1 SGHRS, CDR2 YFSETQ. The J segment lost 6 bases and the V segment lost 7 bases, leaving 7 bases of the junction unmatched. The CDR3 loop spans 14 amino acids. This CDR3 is CASGPDRFNSPLHF. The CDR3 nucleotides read TGCGCCAGCGGCCCGGACAGGTTTAATTCACCCCTCCACTTT.

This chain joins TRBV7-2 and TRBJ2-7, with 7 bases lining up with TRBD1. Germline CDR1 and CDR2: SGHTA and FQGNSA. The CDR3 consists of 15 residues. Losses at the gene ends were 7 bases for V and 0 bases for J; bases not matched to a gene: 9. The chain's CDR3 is CASTFSGTVSYEQYF. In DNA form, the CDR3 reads TGTGCCAGCACGTTCTCCGGGACAGTCTCCTACGAGCAGTACTTC.

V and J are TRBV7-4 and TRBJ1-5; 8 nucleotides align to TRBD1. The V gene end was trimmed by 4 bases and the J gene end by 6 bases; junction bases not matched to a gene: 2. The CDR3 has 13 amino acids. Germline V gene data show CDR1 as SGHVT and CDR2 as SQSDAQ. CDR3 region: CASSYGTGQPQHF. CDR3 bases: TGTGCCAGCAGCTACGGGACAGGTCAGCCCCAGCATTTT.

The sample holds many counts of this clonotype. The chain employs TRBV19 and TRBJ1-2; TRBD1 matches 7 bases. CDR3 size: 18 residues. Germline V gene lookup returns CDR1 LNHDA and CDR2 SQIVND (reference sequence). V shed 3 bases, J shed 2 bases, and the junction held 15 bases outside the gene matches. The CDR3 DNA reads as TGTGCCAGTAGTATTTGGAGGGGGCGGACAGGCGTAAACTATGGCTACACCTTC. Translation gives CASSIWRGRTGVNYGYTF.

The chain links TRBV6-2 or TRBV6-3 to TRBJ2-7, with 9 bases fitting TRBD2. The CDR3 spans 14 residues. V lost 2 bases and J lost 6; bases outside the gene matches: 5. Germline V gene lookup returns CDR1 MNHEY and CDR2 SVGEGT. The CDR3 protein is CASSYLQAGGEQYF. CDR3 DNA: TGTGCCAGCAGTTACCTCCAAGCGGGAGGCGAGCAGTACTTC.